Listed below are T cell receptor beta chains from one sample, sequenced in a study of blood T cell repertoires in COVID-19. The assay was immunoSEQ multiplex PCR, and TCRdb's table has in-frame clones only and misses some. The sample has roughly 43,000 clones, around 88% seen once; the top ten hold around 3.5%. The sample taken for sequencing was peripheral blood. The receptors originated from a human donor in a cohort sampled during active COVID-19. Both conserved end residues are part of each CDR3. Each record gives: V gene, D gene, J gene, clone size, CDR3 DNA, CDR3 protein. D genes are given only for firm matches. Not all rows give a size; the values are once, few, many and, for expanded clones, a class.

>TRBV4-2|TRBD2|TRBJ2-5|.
TGTGCCAGCAGCCAAGAAAGCCTAGCGGGGAAAGAGACCCAGTACTTC
CASSQESLAGKETQYF
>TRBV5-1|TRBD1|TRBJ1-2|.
TGCGCCAGCAGCTTGGGACAGGGAACCTATGGCTACACCTTC
CASSLGQGTYGYTF
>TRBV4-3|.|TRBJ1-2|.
TGCGCCAGCAGCCAAGATTATGGGGAGATGAACACCTTC
CASSQDYGEMNTF
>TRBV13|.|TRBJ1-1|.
TGTGCCAGCAGCTTAGGCCGCAGGGGCACTGAAGCTTTCTTT
CASSLGRRGTEAFF
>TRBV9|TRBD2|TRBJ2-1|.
TGTGCCAGCAGCGTAGGGGGACTAGCGTCATACAATGAGCAGTTCTTC
CASSVGGLASYNEQFF
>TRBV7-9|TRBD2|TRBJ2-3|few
TGTGCCAGCAGCTCGAATAGCGGGGGGATTAGAGATACGCAGTATTTT
CASSSNSGGIRDTQYF
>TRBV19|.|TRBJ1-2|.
TGTGCCAGTAGTATGACCCCCGGGGACTATGGCTACACCTTC
CASSMTPGDYGYTF
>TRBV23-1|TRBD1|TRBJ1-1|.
TGCGCCAGCAGTCAATCTAAGGACAGGGAGGCGGACACTGAAGCTTTCTTT
CASSQSKDREADTEAFF
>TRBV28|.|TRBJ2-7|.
TGTGCCAGCAGTTTAGGGCGGGCCGTCTCCTACGAGCAGTACTTC
CASSLGRAVSYEQYF
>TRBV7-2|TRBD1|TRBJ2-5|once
TGTGCCAGCAGGTACACAGGGGGCGCCCCCCCAGAGACCCAGTACTTC
CASRYTGGAPPETQYF
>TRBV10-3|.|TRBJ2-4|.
TGTGCCATCAGTGAAGTAGAGGGCATTCAGTACTTC
CAISEVEGIQYF
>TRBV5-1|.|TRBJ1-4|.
TGCGCCAGCAGCTCAGGGAACGAGGTCTGGGCATCCGAAAAACTGTTTTTT
CASSSGNEVWASEKLFF
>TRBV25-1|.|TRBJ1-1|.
TGTGCCAGCAGTGAATTGAGGAACACTGAAGCTTTCTTT
CASSELRNTEAFF
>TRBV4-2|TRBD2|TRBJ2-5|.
TGTGCCAGCAGCCAAGATCTAGCGGGGGGGCAAGAGACCCAGTACTTC
CASSQDLAGGQETQYF
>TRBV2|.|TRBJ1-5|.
TGTGCCAGCAACCCCCTCGGCTTAGCGGGGAATCAGCCCCAGCATTTT
CASNPLGLAGNQPQHF
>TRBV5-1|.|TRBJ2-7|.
TGCGCCAGCAGCCCTGGGTCGGGGGAACAGCAGTACTTC
CASSPGSGEQQYF